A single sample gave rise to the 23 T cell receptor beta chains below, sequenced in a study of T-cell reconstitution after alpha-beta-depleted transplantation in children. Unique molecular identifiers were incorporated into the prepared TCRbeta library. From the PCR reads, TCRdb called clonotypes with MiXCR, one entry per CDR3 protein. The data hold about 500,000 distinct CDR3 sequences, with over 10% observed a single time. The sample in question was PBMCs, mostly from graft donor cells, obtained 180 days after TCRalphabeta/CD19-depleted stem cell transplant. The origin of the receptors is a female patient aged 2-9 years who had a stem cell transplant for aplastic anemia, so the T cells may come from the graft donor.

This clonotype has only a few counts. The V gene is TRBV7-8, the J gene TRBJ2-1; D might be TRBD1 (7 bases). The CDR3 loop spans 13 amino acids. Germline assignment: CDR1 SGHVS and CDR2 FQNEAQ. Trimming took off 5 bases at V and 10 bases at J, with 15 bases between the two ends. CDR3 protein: CASSRARGREQFF. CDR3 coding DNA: TGTGCCAGCAGCCGGGCCAGGGGGAGGGAGCAGTTCTTC.

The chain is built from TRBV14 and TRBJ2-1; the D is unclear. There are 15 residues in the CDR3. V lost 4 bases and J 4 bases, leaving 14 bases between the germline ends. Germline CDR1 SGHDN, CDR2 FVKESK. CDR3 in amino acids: CASSRTRVLYNEQFF. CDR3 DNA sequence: TGTGCCAGCAGCCGCACCCGGGTACTGTACAATGAGCAGTTCTTC. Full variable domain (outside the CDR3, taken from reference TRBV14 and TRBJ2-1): EAGVTQFPSHSVIEKGQTVTLRCDPISGHDNLYWYRRVMGKEIKFLLHFVKESKQDESGMPNNRFLAERTGGTYSTLKVQPAELEDSGVYFCASSRTRVLYNEQFFGPGTRLTVL.

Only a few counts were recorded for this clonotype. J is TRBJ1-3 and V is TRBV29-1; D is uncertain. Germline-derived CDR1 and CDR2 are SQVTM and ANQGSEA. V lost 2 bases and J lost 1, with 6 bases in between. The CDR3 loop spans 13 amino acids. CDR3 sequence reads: CSVETASGNTIYF. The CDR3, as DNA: TGCAGCGTTGAAACAGCATCTGGAAACACCATATATTTT.

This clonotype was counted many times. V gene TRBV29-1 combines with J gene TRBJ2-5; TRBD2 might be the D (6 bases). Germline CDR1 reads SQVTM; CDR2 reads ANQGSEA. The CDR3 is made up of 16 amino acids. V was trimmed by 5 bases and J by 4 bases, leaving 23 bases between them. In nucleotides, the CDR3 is TGCAGCGTTTGGGGTCTGGCCGGAGGGATTATAGAGACCCAGTACTTC. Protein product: CSVWGLAGGIIETQYF.

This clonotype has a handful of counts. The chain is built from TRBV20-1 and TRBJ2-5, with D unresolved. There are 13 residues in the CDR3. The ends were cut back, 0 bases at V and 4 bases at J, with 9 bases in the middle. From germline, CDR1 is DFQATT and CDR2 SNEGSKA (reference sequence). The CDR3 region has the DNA TGCAGTGCTAGAGATAGACCGGCAGAGACCCAGTACTTC. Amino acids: CSARDRPAETQYF.

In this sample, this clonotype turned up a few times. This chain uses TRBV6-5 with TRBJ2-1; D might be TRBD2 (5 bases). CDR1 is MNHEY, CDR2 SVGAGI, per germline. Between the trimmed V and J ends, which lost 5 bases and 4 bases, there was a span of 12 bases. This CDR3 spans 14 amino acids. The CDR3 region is CASSPGGHYNEQFF. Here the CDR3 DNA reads TGTGCCAGCAGTCCCGGCGGGCATTACAATGAGCAGTTCTTC.

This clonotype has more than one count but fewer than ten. The DNA of the CDR3 is TGTGCCAGCAGTTTCGAACAGTATAATTCACCCCTCCACTTT. It codes for CASSFEQYNSPLHF. The chain has TRBV27 and TRBJ1-6; D gene unclear. V lost 3 bases to trimming and J lost 4 bases, with 7 bases between them. This CDR3 region has 14 residues. CDR1 and CDR2 (germline): MNHEY, SMNVEV (reference sequence).

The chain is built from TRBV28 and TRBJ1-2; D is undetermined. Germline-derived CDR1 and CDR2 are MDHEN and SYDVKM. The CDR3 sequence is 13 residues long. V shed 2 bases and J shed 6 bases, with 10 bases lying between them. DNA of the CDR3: TGTGCCAGCAGTTTAGGATGGGGAAATGGCTACACCTTC. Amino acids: CASSLGWGNGYTF.

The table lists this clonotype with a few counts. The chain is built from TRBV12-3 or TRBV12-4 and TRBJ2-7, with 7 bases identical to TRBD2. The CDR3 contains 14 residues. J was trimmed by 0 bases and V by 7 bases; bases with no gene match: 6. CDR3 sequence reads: CASKKRTSSYEQYF. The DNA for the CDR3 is TGTGCCAGCAAGAAGAGGACTAGCTCCTACGAGCAGTACTTC.

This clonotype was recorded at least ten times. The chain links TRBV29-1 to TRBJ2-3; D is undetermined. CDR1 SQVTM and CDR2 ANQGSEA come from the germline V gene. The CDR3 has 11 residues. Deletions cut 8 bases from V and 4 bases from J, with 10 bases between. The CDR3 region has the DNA TGCAGCACCGCCGAGCCAGATACGCAGTATTTT. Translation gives CSTAEPDTQYF.

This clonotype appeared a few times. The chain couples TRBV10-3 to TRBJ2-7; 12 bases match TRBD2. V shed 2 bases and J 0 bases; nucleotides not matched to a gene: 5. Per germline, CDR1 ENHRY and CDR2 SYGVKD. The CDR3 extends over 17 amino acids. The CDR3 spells CAISEAGTSGRSYEQYF. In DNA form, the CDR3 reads TGTGCCATCAGTGAGGCGGGGACTAGCGGGCGCTCCTACGAGCAGTACTTC.

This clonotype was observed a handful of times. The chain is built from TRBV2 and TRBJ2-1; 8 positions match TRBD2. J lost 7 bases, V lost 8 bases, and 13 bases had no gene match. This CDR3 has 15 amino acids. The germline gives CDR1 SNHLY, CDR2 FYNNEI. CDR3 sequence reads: CASARPGTSYNEQFF. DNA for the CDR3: TGTGCCAGCGCACGCCCCGGGACTAGTTATAATGAGCAGTTCTTC.

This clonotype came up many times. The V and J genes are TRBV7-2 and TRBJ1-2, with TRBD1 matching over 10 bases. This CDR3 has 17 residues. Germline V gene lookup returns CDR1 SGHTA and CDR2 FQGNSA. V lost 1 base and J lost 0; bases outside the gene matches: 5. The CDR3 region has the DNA TGTGCCAGCAGCTTAGTGGGGACAGGGGCAGCTAACTATGGCTACACCTTC. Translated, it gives CASSLVGTGAANYGYTF.

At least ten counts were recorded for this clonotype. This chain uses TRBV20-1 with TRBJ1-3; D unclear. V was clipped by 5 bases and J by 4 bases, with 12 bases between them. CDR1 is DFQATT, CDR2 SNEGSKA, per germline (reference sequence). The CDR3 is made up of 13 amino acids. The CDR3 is CSASLDLGNTIYF. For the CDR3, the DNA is TGCAGTGCTTCTTTGGACTTGGGAAACACCATATATTTT.

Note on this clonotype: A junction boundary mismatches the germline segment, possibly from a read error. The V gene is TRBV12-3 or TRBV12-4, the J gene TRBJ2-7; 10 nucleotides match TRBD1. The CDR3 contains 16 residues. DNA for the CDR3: TGTGCCAGCAGTTTTATAACGGGACAGGGGCCACCCGAGAAGTACTTC. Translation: CASSFITGQGPPEKYF.

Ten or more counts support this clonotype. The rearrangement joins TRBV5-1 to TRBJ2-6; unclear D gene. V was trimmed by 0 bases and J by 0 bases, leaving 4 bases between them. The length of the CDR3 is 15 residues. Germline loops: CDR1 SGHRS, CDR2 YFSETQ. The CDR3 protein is CASSLELSGANVLTF. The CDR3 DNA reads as TGCGCCAGCAGCTTGGAACTCTCTGGGGCCAACGTCCTGACTTTC.

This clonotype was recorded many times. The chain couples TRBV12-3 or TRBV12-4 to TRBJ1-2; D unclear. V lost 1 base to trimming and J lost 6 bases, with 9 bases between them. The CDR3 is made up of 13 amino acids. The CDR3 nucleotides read TGTGCCAGCAGTTTAGGTACGGAGAATGGCTACACCTTC. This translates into CASSLGTENGYTF.

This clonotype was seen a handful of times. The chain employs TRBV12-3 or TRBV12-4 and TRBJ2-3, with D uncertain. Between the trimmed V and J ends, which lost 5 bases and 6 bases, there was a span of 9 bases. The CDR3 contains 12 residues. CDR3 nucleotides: TGTGCCAGCAGTCCCCTTTTCGATACGCAGTATTTT. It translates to CASSPLFDTQYF.

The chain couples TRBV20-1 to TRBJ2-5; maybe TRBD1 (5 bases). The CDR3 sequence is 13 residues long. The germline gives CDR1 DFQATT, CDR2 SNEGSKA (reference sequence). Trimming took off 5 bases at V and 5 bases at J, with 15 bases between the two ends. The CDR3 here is CSAGRQPGETQYF. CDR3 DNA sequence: TGCAGTGCTGGAAGACAGCCAGGGGAGACCCAGTACTTC.

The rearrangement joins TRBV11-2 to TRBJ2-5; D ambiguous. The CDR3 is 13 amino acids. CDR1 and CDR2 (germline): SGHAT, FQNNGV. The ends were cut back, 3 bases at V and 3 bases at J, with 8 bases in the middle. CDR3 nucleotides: TGTGCCAGCAGCTTTCGGCCAAAAGAGACCCAGTACTTC. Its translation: CASSFRPKETQYF. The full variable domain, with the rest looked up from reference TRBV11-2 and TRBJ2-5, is EAGVAQSPRYKIIEKRQSVAFWCNPISGHATLYWYQQILGQGPKLLIQFQNNGVVDDSQLPKDRFSAERLKGVDSTLKIQPAKLEDSAVYLCASSFRPKETQYFGPGTRLLVL.

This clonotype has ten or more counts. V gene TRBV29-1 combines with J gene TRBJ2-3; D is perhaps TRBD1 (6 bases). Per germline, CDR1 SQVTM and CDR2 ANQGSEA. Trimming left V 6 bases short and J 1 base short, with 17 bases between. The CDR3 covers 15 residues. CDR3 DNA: TGCAGCGTGGCCTCCCTGACAGGCCGCACAGATACGCAGTATTTT. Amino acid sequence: CSVASLTGRTDTQYF.

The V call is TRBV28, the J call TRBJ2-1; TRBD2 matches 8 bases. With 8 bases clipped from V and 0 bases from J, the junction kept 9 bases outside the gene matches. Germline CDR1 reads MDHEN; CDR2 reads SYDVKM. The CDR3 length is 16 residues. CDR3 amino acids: CASRSLAGRSYNEQFF. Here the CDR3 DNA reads TGTGCCAGCCGGTCCTTAGCGGGGCGCTCCTACAATGAGCAGTTCTTC.

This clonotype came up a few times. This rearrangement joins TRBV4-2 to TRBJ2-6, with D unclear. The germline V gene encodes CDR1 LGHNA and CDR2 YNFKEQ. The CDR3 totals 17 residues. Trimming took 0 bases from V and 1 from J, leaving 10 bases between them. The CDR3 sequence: CASSQDMRPSGANVLTF. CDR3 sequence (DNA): TGTGCCAGCAGCCAAGATATGCGCCCGTCTGGGGCCAACGTCCTGACTTTC.